The clone carrying this T cell receptor (beta chain) has just a few counts. Its target is unknown. This entry belongs to a study of STAT3 mutations in large granular lymphocyte leukemia. Study-wide points: At least one immunodominant TCR beta clonotype appeared in every T-cell large granular lymphocyte leukemia patient.

CDR1 MDHEN and CDR2 SYDVKM come from the germline V gene. Deletions cut 5 bases from V and 4 bases from J, with 17 bases between. CDR3 size: 15 residues. Libraries were prepared by immunoSEQ multiplex PCR; TCRdb keeps only in-frame clonotypes and omits some of them. The repertoire consists of 35,000 or so clones, with about 88% occurring once and the leading ten covering 0.35% to 0.5%. Sequencing was carried out using PBMCs. The source is a human donor with T large granular lymphocyte leukemia. Some clones in this sample may be carry-over from other donors' samples. V is TRBV28 and J is TRBJ1-2; TRBD1 is a possible D gene (5 bases). The CDR3 loop is CASSAPKGQGYGYTF. The DNA for the CDR3 is TGTGCCAGCAGTGCCCCCAAAGGCCAGGGCTATGGCTACACCTTC.